The 9 T cell receptor beta chains given below trace back to one sample, sequenced in a study of T cell clonality in common variable immunodeficiency. The data were produced by immunoSEQ multiplex PCR, yet TCRdb's version contains in-frame clones alone and is incomplete. This repertoire holds approximately 51,000 clones, and none appear only once. Sequencing input: peripheral blood mononuclear cells. The receptor set was obtained from a person aged 18-70 years in good health.

This clone was found many times. The read terminates 3 residues before the CDR3 end, so the remaining end is supplied by the germline J gene. V usage is TRBV19 and J usage is TRBJ2-3; 11 nucleotides align to TRBD2. Germline-derived CDR1 and CDR2 are LNHDA and SQIVND (reference sequence). V lost 3 bases and J lost 3; bases outside the gene matches: 5. The CDR3 has 16 amino acids. The covered CDR3 bases are TGTGCCAGTAGTATCCCCAGACTAGCGGGGACAGATACG. As protein: CASSIPRLAGTDT. The whole CDR3 protein reads CASSIPRLAGTDTQYF.

This clone was seen many times. The CDR3 is cut off 3 residues early in the read; its end comes from the germline J gene. This chain uses TRBV13 with TRBJ2-1; possibly TRBD1 for D (5 bases). V was cut by 5 bases and J by 2 bases, with 19 bases left in between. The germline gives CDR1 PRHDT, CDR2 FYEKMQ (reference sequence). CDR3 length equals 17 residues. CDR3 DNA, as far as it was read: TGTGCCAGCAGCCTATCGACAGCGAGCTTAACCTACAATGAG. Translating gives CASSLSTASLTYNE. The CDR3 as a whole reads CASSLSTASLTYNEQFF.

Many counts were recorded for this clone. The read halts 3 residues ahead of the CDR3 end, with the missing end drawn from the germline J gene. V is TRBV12-5 and J is TRBJ2-6; TRBD1 might be the D (5 bases). There are 18 residues in the CDR3. Trimming left V 0 bases short and J 2 bases short, with 14 bases between. The germline CDR1 and CDR2 sequences are LGHNT and FRNRAP. The sequenced part of the CDR3 DNA is TGTGCTAGTGGTTTGGTACTCATGCAAGGGGCTGGGGCCAACGTC. It encodes CASGLVLMQGAGANV. The entire CDR3 reads CASGLVLMQGAGANVLTF.

In its sample, this clone was seen many times. The DNA ends 3 residues before the CDR3 does, and the rest of the CDR3 is filled in from the germline J gene. The J gene is TRBJ2-5, the V gene TRBV7-8; maybe TRBD1 (6 bases). This CDR3 is built from 15 residues. The V gene's germline CDR1 is SGHVS and CDR2 FQNEAQ. V lost 1 base, J lost 2 bases, and 11 bases lay in between. Partial CDR3 DNA: TGTGCCAGCAGCTTAGAAAGTCAGGGGCAAGAGACC. Amino acids: CASSLESQGQET. The CDR3 as a whole reads CASSLESQGQETQYF. The full variable domain, its missing parts supplied by reference TRBV7-8 and TRBJ2-5, is GAGVSQSPRYKVAKRGQDVALRCDPISGHVSLFWYQQALGQGPEFLTYFQNEAQLDKSGLPSDRFFAERPEGSVSTLKIQRTQQEDSAVYLCASSLESQGQETQYFGPGTRLLVL.

The sample holds many counts of this clone. The CDR3 goes on 3 residues after the read ends, and that part is filled in from the germline J gene. The chain links TRBV5-6 to TRBJ2-4; D is perhaps TRBD1 (6 bases). Trimming took off 3 bases at V and 8 bases at J, with 18 bases between the two ends. This CDR3 contains 15 residues. Looked up from germline, CDR1 is SGHDT and CDR2 is YYEEEE. The covered CDR3 bases are TGTGCCAGCAGCTGGCGGACAGTAGGCCCAGACATT. Translating gives CASSWRTVGPDI. The CDR3 reads in full as CASSWRTVGPDIQYF.

The table lists this clone with many counts. The read is 3 residues too short to cover the CDR3 end, so that end is filled in from the germline J gene. The chain has TRBV7-2 and TRBJ1-5; TRBD1 matches at 7 bases. The CDR3 has 14 amino acids. Germline lookup yields CDR1 SGHTA and CDR2 FQGNSA. The V and J ends lost 5 bases and 7 bases, in that order; junction bases with no gene match: 8. Here the CDR3 reads CASSTRQGGQPQHF. The sequenced part of the CDR3 DNA is TGTGCCAGCAGCACCCGACAGGGCGGGCAGCCC.

A note on this clone: The sequence runs out 3 residues before the end of the CDR3; the remainder is reconstructed from the germline J gene. This chain links TRBV11-3 with TRBJ2-1, with 8 positions matching TRBD2. J gave up 2 bases and V 5 bases, and 5 bases lay outside the gene matches. From germline, CDR1 is SGHNT and CDR2 YENEEA. The CDR3 extends over 15 amino acids. The CDR3 protein is CASSISGVAYNEQFF. The sequenced CDR3 bases are TGTGCCAGCAGCATTAGCGGGGTAGCCTACAATGAG.

This clone was observed at least ten times. The read falls 3 residues short of the CDR3 end, and the missing part is taken from the germline J gene. The chain has TRBV6-2 or TRBV6-3 and TRBJ2-2; tentatively, D is TRBD1 (5 bases). Per germline, CDR1 MNHEY and CDR2 SVGEGT. The CDR3 is 17 residues long. The CDR3 reads CASSYILSIFGANVLFF. CDR3 bases read: TGTGCCAGCAGTTACATTCTTTCGATTTTTGGGGCCAACGTG.

This clone was counted between two and nine times. The read ends 3 residues before the CDR3 terminus; that terminus is restored from the germline J gene. The chain is built from TRBV7-9 and TRBJ1-2, with a weak D call TRBD1 (6 bases). From germline, CDR1 is SEHNR and CDR2 FQNEAQ (reference sequence). The CDR3 is made up of 14 amino acids. Partial CDR3 DNA: TGTGCCAGCAGCTTTCCAGGGGCCTACAATGAC. This gives the protein CASSFPGAYND. The full CDR3 protein reads CASSFPGAYNDYTF.